This T cell receptor beta chain was found in a study of neoadjuvant anti-PD-1 for oral cavity cancer (dated by TCRdb to about 2021). About the full investigation: Before curative-intent surgical resection, most patients were given three to four biweekly doses of nivolumab at 3 mg/kg. A fourth nivolumab dose was given around day 43 to patients without progression, and definitive surgical resection was performed in those patients on days 50-56. Under RECIST 1.1, patients with complete response, partial response or stable disease were classed as responders, and patients with progression were classed as non-responders. The parent correlative cohort included 11 to 13 patients, with an approximately 34% response rate.

Details on this clone: Its antigen specificity is not known. Base qualities are not at hand, and no much larger clone is one base apart.

For survey sequencing of tumor libraries, mostly around 4.9 ug of input genomic DNA was used, and two replicates were run per sample. Following the manufacturer's instructions, the team built TCRbeta libraries using the immunoSEQ hsTCRbeta kit. The completed libraries were mixed into a single pool at 3 nM, then sequenced with an Illumina NovaSeq 6000 S4 flow cell. Per the source publication's procedure: The immunoSEQ Analyzer handled quality control and preprocessing of the raw data. The analysis was limited to productive rearrangements, and each clonotype was defined by a unique CDR3 amino acid sequence. Using the R package tcR, the researchers computed the Gini-Simpson index as their estimate of repertoire clonality. Student's t test was used to compare Gini indices, and Pearson correlation was used to assess associations with tumor size change. TCRdb took this table from immuneACCESS and kept in-frame rearrangements with V and J called. Such tables lack part of the clones; where checked against another copy, unresolved V genes explain under half of the gap, and the rest is unexplained. V, J and clone size are taken as reported in that table, and D and trimming were inferred from the DNA itself. The sample table lists 9,500 to 15,000 clones, less than 70% of them with a count of one. Of the sample, over 6.5% is held by the ten largest clones.

The CDR3 measures 14 amino acids from cysteine to phenylalanine. The read is trimmed to its CDR3 DNA, 42 bases read in frame from base 1. Cut back by 6 bases and 4 bases, the V and J ends lie 12 bases apart. According to the germline V gene, CDR1 reads KGHSH and CDR2 reads LQKENI. Explained via the paper, the time point label denotes: before neoadjuvant nivolumab. Patients were newly diagnosed with stage II-IVA oral cavity squamous cell carcinoma and had received no prior systemic or radiation treatment. The cohort was composed of patients with HPV-negative, locally advanced oral cavity squamous cell carcinoma. The samples were drawn from a longitudinal correlative study tied to a single-arm phase II trial testing neoadjuvant nivolumab in oral cavity squamous cell carcinoma. Genomic DNA-based TCRbeta sequencing was performed on subject-matched pre- and post-treatment PBMCs and tumors from three responders and three non-responders. The Maxwell RSC DNA from Tissue kit was used to isolate genomic DNA from tumor tissue.

Study-level results and caveats: TCR analyses included only three patients per response group, and the authors called for larger cohorts for validation. Higher pretreatment blood Treg/Th17 ratios correlated with higher pretreatment blood TCRbeta clonality and lower post-treatment tumor TCRbeta clonality. Greater tumor shrinkage correlated with larger post-treatment sizes of preexisting intratumoral clones, which suggests that expansion of preexisting clones contributed to response.

The chain is encoded by TRBV18 joined to TRBJ1-4; matching of 6 bases hints at TRBD1 as the D gene. The TCR comes from a person aged 35 to 85 with oral cavity squamous cell carcinoma. The donor label of this sample is uncertain. Sequencing was performed on tumor tissue, taken before nivolumab (anti-PD-1) treatment. The sequence in DNA is TGTGCCAGCTCTGAGGGACAACTTAATGAAAAACTGTTTTTT. Translated, it gives CASSEGQLNEKLFF.